A selection of T cell receptor beta chains follows, all from one sample in a study of T cells after somatic rescue of genetic block. TCRdb's table, derived via immunoSEQ multiplex PCR, lists solely in-frame clones and lacks some. Here the sample spans 80,000 to 100,000 clones, approximately 90% being singletons. The sequenced sample was peripheral blood mononuclear cells (PBMCs). The source of these receptors is a woman younger than 35. CDR3s include the opening cysteine and the closing phenylalanine or tryptophan. A D gene is named only where the DNA matches it firmly. The size of a clone is reported for some rows only, either as once, few or many, or as a class for expanded clones.

clone_size | j_call | d_call | v_call | cdr3_aa | cdr3_nt
NA | TRBJ2-1 | NA | TRBV5-6 | CASSFRPRSYNEQFF | TGTGCCAGCAGCTTCAGGCCCCGCTCCTACAATGAGCAGTTCTTC
NA | TRBJ2-1 | NA | TRBV21-1 | CASSPPRTSGRVSYNEQFF | TGTGCCAGCAGCCCACCGCGGACTAGCGGGAGGGTATCCTACAATGAGCAGTTCTTC
NA | TRBJ2-7 | TRBD2 | TRBV30 | CAWSEGLAGGYEQYF | TGTGCCTGGAGTGAGGGACTAGCGGGAGGCTACGAGCAGTACTTC
NA | TRBJ2-1 | TRBD2 | TRBV11-3 | CASSGTSGRAPWGEQFF | TGTGCCAGCAGCGGGACTAGCGGGAGGGCCCCCTGGGGTGAGCAGTTCTTC
NA | TRBJ2-3 | TRBD2 | TRBV12-5 | CASGPRTSGHTDTQYF | TGTGCTAGTGGTCCCCGGACTAGCGGGCACACAGATACGCAGTATTTT
NA | TRBJ1-5 | TRBD1 | TRBV18 | CASSPGQGRDQPQHF | TGTGCCAGCTCACCGGGACAGGGTCGCGATCAGCCCCAGCATTTT
NA | TRBJ2-1 | NA | TRBV28 | CASSLFRSSYNEQFF | TGTGCCAGCAGTTTATTTCGGAGCTCCTACAATGAGCAGTTCTTC
NA | TRBJ1-1 | TRBD1 | TRBV6-1 | CASSTDRDTEAFF | TGTGCCAGCAGTACGGACAGGGACACTGAAGCTTTCTTT
NA | TRBJ2-2 | NA | TRBV27 | CASSITILNGELFF | TGTGCCAGCAGCATTACCATCTTGAACGGGGAGCTGTTTTTT
NA | TRBJ1-1 | NA | TRBV7-2 | CASSLLSRTEAFF | TGTGCCAGCAGCTTACTCTCCCGGACTGAAGCTTTCTTT
NA | TRBJ2-1 | NA | TRBV10-3 | CAYRAPSSYNEQFF | TGTGCCTACCGGGCGCCTAGCTCCTACAATGAGCAGTTCTTC
once | TRBJ1-5 | NA | TRBV7-8 | CASSLRQDNQPQHF | TGTGCCAGCAGCCTACGACAGGACAATCAGCCCCAGCATTTT
NA | TRBJ2-6 | NA | TRBV28 | CASSLGGLSGANVLTF | TGTGCCAGCAGTTTAGGGGGCTTATCTGGGGCCAACGTCCTGACTTTC
NA | TRBJ1-5 | NA | TRBV15 | CATSRDLGDQPQHF | TGTGCCACCAGCAGAGATTTGGGCGATCAGCCCCAGCATTTT
few | TRBJ1-3 | TRBD1 | TRBV28 | CASSETGDYSGNTIYF | TGTGCCAGCTCAGAGACAGGGGATTATTCTGGAAACACCATATATTTT